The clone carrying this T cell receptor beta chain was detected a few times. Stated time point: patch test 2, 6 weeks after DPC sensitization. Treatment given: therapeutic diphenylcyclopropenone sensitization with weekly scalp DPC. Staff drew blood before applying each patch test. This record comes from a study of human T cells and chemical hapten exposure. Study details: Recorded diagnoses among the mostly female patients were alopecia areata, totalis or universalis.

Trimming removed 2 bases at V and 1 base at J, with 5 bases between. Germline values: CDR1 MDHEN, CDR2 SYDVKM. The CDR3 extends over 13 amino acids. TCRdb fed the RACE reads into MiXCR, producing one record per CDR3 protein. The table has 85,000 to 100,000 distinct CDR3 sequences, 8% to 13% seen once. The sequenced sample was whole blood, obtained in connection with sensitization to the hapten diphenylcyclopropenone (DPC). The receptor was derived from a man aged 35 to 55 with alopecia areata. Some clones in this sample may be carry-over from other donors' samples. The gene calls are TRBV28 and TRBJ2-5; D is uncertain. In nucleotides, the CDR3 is TGTGCCAGCAGTTTAGGCCTCCAAGAGACCCAGTACTTC. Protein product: CASSLGLQETQYF.